The 26 T cell receptor beta chains listed next were all sequenced from one sample in a study of T cell clonality in common variable immunodeficiency. Produced via immunoSEQ multiplex PCR; TCRdb's table is partial and in-frame only. The repertoire has 57,000 or so clones, none seen only once; the ten largest take 1.6%. What was sequenced was peripheral blood mononuclear cells. The origin of the receptors is a person aged 18-70 years in good health.

Many counts were recorded for this clone. The sequence runs out 3 residues before the end of the CDR3; the remainder is reconstructed from the germline J gene. The J gene is TRBJ2-3, the V gene TRBV20-1; 16 positions agree with TRBD2. The CDR3 consists of 17 residues. Germline V gene data show CDR1 as DFQATT and CDR2 as SNEGSKA (reference sequence). J gave up 4 bases and V 3 bases, and 7 bases lay outside the gene matches. CDR3 sequence reads: CSASGTSGRAVADTQYF. CDR3 bases read: TGCAGTGCTAGCGGGACTAGCGGGAGGGCAGTAGCAGATACG.

Many counts were recorded for this clone. The CDR3 end lies 3 residues beyond the end of the read and is filled in from the germline J gene. This chain connects TRBV20-1 to TRBJ1-2; a weak D match, TRBD1 (6 bases). Germline values: CDR1 DFQATT, CDR2 SNEGSKA (reference sequence). CDR3 length equals 12 residues. The DNA read from the CDR3 is TGCAGTGCTAGAGAAGGGACATTGGGC. Translated, it gives CSAREGTLG. The whole CDR3 protein reads CSAREGTLGYTF.

This clone came up many times. The read ends 3 residues shy of where the CDR3 ends; the end is completed using the germline J gene. The V and J genes are TRBV7-9 and TRBJ2-1; no clear D. The CDR3 covers 11 residues. With 5 bases removed from V and 4 bases from J, the gap between germline ends came to 3 bases. Germline V CDR1 and CDR2: SEHNR, FQNEAQ (reference sequence). The CDR3 loop is CASSAYNEQFF. The CDR3 bases that were read are TGTGCCAGCAGCGCGTACAATGAG.

In this sample, this clone turned up many times. The read stops 3 residues short of the end of the CDR3; the missing end is completed from the germline J gene. The chain recombines TRBV28 with TRBJ2-1; tentatively, D is TRBD1 (6 bases). This CDR3 spans 14 amino acids. V was trimmed by 4 bases and J by 6 bases, leaving 13 bases between them. Per the germline V gene, CDR1 is MDHEN and CDR2 is SYDVKM. Incomplete CDR3 DNA: TGTGCCAGCAGTTCCCAGGGGATAGCCAATGAG. This gives the protein CASSSQGIANE. The whole CDR3 sequence is CASSSQGIANEQFF.

This clone was observed at least ten times. From the germline J gene comes the end of the CDR3, since the read stops 3 residues before it. The chain carries TRBV20-1 and TRBJ2-3; 13 bases line up with TRBD2. Germline trimming cut 6 bases from V and 0 bases from J; bases unmatched to any gene: 12. Germline CDR1 and CDR2: DFQATT and SNEGSKA (reference sequence). The CDR3 consists of 18 residues. CDR3 DNA, as far as it was read: TGCAGTGCAACCTCGGGGACTAGCGGGACCCTTAGCACAGATACG. Translating it yields CSATSGTSGTLSTDT. The whole CDR3 is CSATSGTSGTLSTDTQYF.

This clone was counted ten times or more. The read terminates 3 residues ahead of where the CDR3 ends, so the germline J gene completes it. The chain has TRBV2 and TRBJ2-5; the D is unclear. Trimming cost V 7 bases and J 0 bases, with 9 bases left between them. The CDR3 sequence is 13 residues long. Looked up from germline, CDR1 is SNHLY and CDR2 is FYNNEI. CDR3 residues: CASNRVYQETQYF. CDR3 bases read: TGTGCCAGCAACCGGGTGTACCAAGAGACC.

This clone was recorded at least ten times. The read gets to within 3 residues of the CDR3 end, and the germline J gene fills in the rest. The J gene is TRBJ2-5, the V gene TRBV19; tentatively, D is TRBD1 (6 bases). V was shortened by 3 bases and J by 5 bases, with 16 bases between the two germline ends. Germline V gene lookup returns CDR1 LNHDA and CDR2 SQIVND (reference sequence). CDR3 length equals 15 residues. Incomplete CDR3 DNA: TGTGCCAGTAGTATCAGCGTCGGGGACACTGAGACC. It yields the protein CASSISVGDTET. The full CDR3 is CASSISVGDTETQYF.

This clone was counted ten times or more. The CDR3 end falls 3 residues outside the read, so it is completed with the germline J gene. V and J are TRBV20-1 and TRBJ2-7; 14 bases align to TRBD2. The ends lost 4 bases at V and 1 base at J; junction bases unmatched: 18. This CDR3 is 20 amino acids long. Per germline, CDR1 DFQATT and CDR2 SNEGSKA (reference sequence). Incomplete CDR3 DNA: TGCAGTGCTACAACCATATTGGGACTAGCGGGAGCGAAGACTTCCTACGAG. Its protein product is CSATTILGLAGAKTSYE. The whole CDR3 protein is CSATTILGLAGAKTSYEQYF.

The sample holds many counts of this clone. The read falls 3 residues short of the CDR3 end, and the missing part is taken from the germline J gene. The rearrangement joins TRBV20-1 to TRBJ1-2, with D maybe TRBD1 (5 bases). The V end was cut by 3 bases, the J end by 4 bases, with 15 bases between. This CDR3 is 14 amino acids long. Germline loops: CDR1 DFQATT, CDR2 SNEGSKA (reference sequence). CDR3 DNA, as far as it was read: TGCAGTGCTAGGGCGGGGGGTAAGAGCTATGGC. It translates to CSARAGGKSYG. The whole CDR3 sequence is CSARAGGKSYGYTF.

This clone appeared many times. The read ends 3 residues early relative to the CDR3; the germline J gene fills the gap. This chain joins TRBV20-1 and TRBJ2-1; the D gene is possibly TRBD2 (6 bases). Germline V lookup: CDR1 DFQATT, CDR2 SNEGSKA (reference sequence). Trimming pared 0 bases from V and 4 bases from J, leaving 13 bases between. This CDR3 contains 15 residues. The CDR3 bases that were read are TGCAGTGCTAGAGATCTCCGGGGACTTTACAATGAG. Protein sequence: CSARDLRGLYNE. The entire CDR3 is CSARDLRGLYNEQFF.

This clone was seen repeatedly, ten times or more. The read terminates 3 residues before the CDR3 end, so the remaining end is supplied by the germline J gene. The chain employs TRBV6-2 or TRBV6-3 and TRBJ1-5; D perhaps matches TRBD1 (6 bases). V lost 4 bases to trimming and J lost 1 base, with 8 bases between them. This CDR3 comprises 14 residues. The germline gives CDR1 MNHEY, CDR2 SVGEGT. Partial CDR3 DNA: TGTGCCAGCAGTTTCGGACAGAGCAATCAGCCC. Translation: CASSFGQSNQP. The whole CDR3 sequence reads CASSFGQSNQPQHF.

Ten or more counts support this clone. The CDR3 extends 3 residues past the end of the read, so its final part is completed from the germline J gene. The chain carries TRBV5-1 and TRBJ1-6; D not certain. CDR1 is SGHRS and CDR2 is YFSETQ in the germline V gene. Trimming took off 0 bases at V and 6 bases at J, with 10 bases between the two ends. CDR3 length: 15 residues. This CDR3 reads CASSLASGGNSPLHF. CDR3 bases read: TGCGCCAGCAGCTTGGCCTCAGGAGGTAATTCACCC.

This clone was picked up many times. The CDR3 is cut off 3 residues early in the read; its end comes from the germline J gene. V usage is TRBV7-9 and J usage is TRBJ2-3; D perhaps matches TRBD2 (6 bases). The V gene's germline CDR1 is SEHNR and CDR2 FQNEAQ (reference sequence). The V end lost 0 bases, the J end lost 1 base, and 8 bases lay between the germline ends. The CDR3 spans 15 residues. The chain's CDR3 is CASSLASSGTDTQYF. The sequenced part of the CDR3 DNA is TGTGCCAGCAGCTTAGCCTCTAGCGGCACAGATACG. Drawing the rest from reference TRBV7-9 and TRBJ2-3, the complete variable domain is DTGVSQNPRHKITKRGQNVTFRCDPISEHNRLYWYRQTLGQGPEFLTYFQNEAQLEKSRLLSDRFSAERPKGSFSTLEIQRTEQGDSAMYLCASSLASSGTDTQYFGPGTRLTVL.

This clone was picked up many times. The read halts 3 residues ahead of the CDR3 end, with the missing end drawn from the germline J gene. The chain couples TRBV10-2 to TRBJ2-1; D is unclear. The CDR3 length is 15 residues. Germline V CDR1 and CDR2: WSHSY, SAAADI. Between the trimmed V and J ends, which lost 3 bases and 4 bases, there was a span of 13 bases. The chain's CDR3 is CASSEPAFRYNEQFF. The CDR3 DNA, read in part, is TGCGCCAGCAGTGAACCTGCATTCAGGTACAATGAG.

This clone was seen many times. The read finishes 3 residues shy of the CDR3 end, and the germline J gene is used to complete it. This chain uses TRBV6-2 or TRBV6-3 with TRBJ1-5; TRBD1 matches 11 bases. V gave up 2 bases and J gave up 1 base; unmatched junction bases: 4. CDR3 length: 17 residues. CDR1 and CDR2 from the germline V gene are MNHEY and SVGEGT. CDR3 residues: CASSYAGQGASNQPQHF. The DNA read from the CDR3 is TGTGCCAGCAGTTACGCAGGACAGGGGGCAAGCAATCAGCCC.

There are many counts of this clone. The CDR3 extends 3 residues past the end of the read, so its final part is completed from the germline J gene. The rearrangement links TRBV28 to TRBJ2-3, with D possibly TRBD1 on 6 matching bases. Germline V gene lookup returns CDR1 MDHEN and CDR2 SYDVKM. CDR3 length equals 17 residues. V was clipped by 3 bases and J by 5 bases, with 21 bases between them. The CDR3 loop reads CASSFYVSTGKEDTQYF. Incomplete CDR3 DNA: TGTGCCAGCAGTTTTTATGTTAGCACAGGGAAGGAAGATACG.

This clone was recorded a few times. The CDR3 end is not reached by the read, which stops 3 residues before it; the germline J gene fills it in. The chain has TRBV7-2 and TRBJ2-1; 11 bases line up with TRBD2. This CDR3 contains 15 residues. Unmatched junction bases numbered 6, after V lost 4 bases and J lost 7 bases. Germline values: CDR1 SGHTA, CDR2 FQGNSA. The CDR3 is CASSSGLAVRNEQFF. CDR3 DNA, as far as it was read: TGTGCCAGCAGCTCGGGACTAGCGGTTAGAAATGAG.

This clone came up many times. The read ends 3 residues before the CDR3 terminus; that terminus is restored from the germline J gene. The V and J genes are TRBV30 and TRBJ1-6; D possibly corresponds to TRBD1 (5 bases). CDR1 GTSNPN and CDR2 SVGIG come from the germline V gene (reference sequence). The CDR3 spans 14 residues. V lost 4 bases and J 6 bases, leaving 13 bases between the germline ends. The CDR3 spells CAWTPGTLNSPLHF. The CDR3 DNA, read in part, is TGTGCCTGGACTCCCGGGACTCTTAATTCACCC. The full variable domain, in which reference TRBV30 and TRBJ1-6 provide the parts outside the CDR3, is SQTIHQWPATLVQPVGSPLSLECTVEGTSNPNLYWYRQAAGRGLQLLFYSVGIGQISSEVPQNLSASRPQDRQFILSSKKLLLSDSGFYLCAWTPGTLNSPLHFGNGTRLTVT.

This clone was picked up many times. The read comes to an end 3 residues before the CDR3 does, leaving the germline J gene to fill in the end. The rearrangement links TRBV2 to TRBJ1-4; D is ambiguous. The length of the CDR3 is 15 residues. V gave up 6 bases and J gave up 5 bases, with 16 bases separating them. CDR1 and CDR2 from the germline V gene are SNHLY and FYNNEI. CDR3 residues: CASSELAEINEKLFF. The part of the CDR3 DNA that was read is TGTGCCAGCAGCGAACTGGCTGAGATAAATGAAAAA.

This clone was observed at least ten times. The read stops 3 residues short of the end of the CDR3; the missing end is completed from the germline J gene. The genes are TRBV20-1 and TRBJ2-1, with 15 nucleotides matching TRBD2. Trimming removed 6 bases from V and 6 bases from J; junction bases left unmatched: 12. This CDR3 is built from 17 residues. From germline, CDR1 is DFQATT and CDR2 SNEGSKA (reference sequence). The sequenced CDR3 bases are TGCAGTGCCCCGGGACTAGCGGGAGGATCCGCGTTCAATGAG. Translating gives CSAPGLAGGSAFNE. The CDR3 as a whole reads CSAPGLAGGSAFNEQFF.

This clone was detected a few times. The read finishes 3 residues shy of the CDR3 end, and the germline J gene is used to complete it. The gene calls are TRBV2 and TRBJ2-1; TRBD2 aligns across 7 bases. The ends lost 3 bases at V and 9 bases at J; junction bases unmatched: 5. This CDR3 spans 13 amino acids. Germline V gives CDR1 SNHLY, CDR2 FYNNEI. The part of the CDR3 DNA that was read is TGTGCCAGCAGTGACACGGCGGGAGTTGAG. Amino acid sequence: CASSDTAGVE. The CDR3 as a whole reads CASSDTAGVEQFF.

This clone was detected many times. The missing CDR3 end, 3 residues past where the read stops, is filled in from the germline J gene. The chain has TRBV19 and TRBJ1-1; 7 positions agree with TRBD1. This CDR3 has 14 residues. V was clipped by 10 bases and J by 1 base; unmatched bases: 9. Germline V gene sequence: CDR1 LNHDA, CDR2 SQIVND (reference sequence). CDR3 DNA, as far as it was read: TGTGCCACCAACCCGCAGGGGGGGAACACTGAA. It is translated as CATNPQGGNTE. The full CDR3 is CATNPQGGNTEAFF. Variable domain in full (rest from reference TRBV19 and TRBJ1-1): DGGITQSPKYLFRKEGQNVTLSCEQNLNHDAMYWYRQDPGQGLRLIYYSQIVNDFQKGDIAEGYSVSREKKESFPLTVTSAQKNPTAFYLCATNPQGGNTEAFFGQGTRLTVV.

This clone showed up many times. CDR3 DNA (partial): TGCGCCAGCAGCCCGGCGGGGAACCAAGAGACC. Its protein product is CASSPAGNQET. The entire CDR3 is CASSPAGNQETQYF. The chain joins TRBV5-1 to TRBJ2-5, with D perhaps TRBD2 (6 bases). Read coverage stops 3 residues before the CDR3 terminus; the germline J gene supplies the remainder. The germline V and J ends were trimmed by 4 bases and 0 bases, with 10 bases remaining between them. Germline lookup yields CDR1 SGHRS and CDR2 YFSETQ. The CDR3 is 14 amino acids.

About this clone: The CDR3 end falls 3 residues outside the read, so it is completed with the germline J gene. This rearrangement joins TRBV11-1 to TRBJ2-2, with D unclear. This CDR3 comprises 13 residues. The V end was cut by 1 base, the J end by 6 bases, with 6 bases between. Germline lookup yields CDR1 SGHAT and CDR2 FQDESV (reference sequence). CDR3 loop: CASSLVGSGELFF. CDR3 DNA (partial): TGTGCCAGCAGCTTAGTGGGCTCCGGGGAG. The full variable domain, rest sourced from reference TRBV11-1 and TRBJ2-2, is EAEVAQSPRYKITEKSQAVAFWCDPISGHATLYWYRQILGQGPELLVQFQDESVVDDSQLPKDRFSAERLKGVDSTLKIQPAELGDSAMYLCASSLVGSGELFFGEGSRLTVL.

This clone was detected many times. The read terminates 3 residues ahead of where the CDR3 ends, so the germline J gene completes it. The chain carries TRBV10-3 and TRBJ2-3; TRBD2 aligns across 10 bases. V was pared by 9 bases and J by 5 bases, with 8 bases of the junction left unmatched. The length of the CDR3 is 14 residues. CDR1 and CDR2 (germline): ENHRY, SYGVKD. This chain's CDR3 is CAIRSGRAGDTQYF. The part of the CDR3 DNA that was read is TGTGCCATTCGAAGCGGGAGGGCGGGAGATACG.

This clone was seen repeatedly, ten times or more. With the read ending 3 residues before the CDR3 end, the germline J gene is used to fill in that end. This rearrangement joins TRBV19 to TRBJ2-1; a possible D gene is TRBD2 (6 bases). The germline V gene encodes CDR1 LNHDA and CDR2 SQIVND (reference sequence). The CDR3 length is 13 residues. Trimming pared 7 bases from V and 7 bases from J, leaving 14 bases between. The sequenced part of the CDR3 DNA is TGTGCCAGTACCCTAGCGCTGGGGAATGAG. Translation gives CASTLALGNE. In full, the CDR3 reads CASTLALGNEQFF.